This T cell receptor beta chain was sequenced for a study of shared clonotypes between healthy human individuals. Notes on the study in general: The sharing of 5% to 6.5% of naive CD4 clonotypes was seen across a handful of donors.

Trimming stripped 2 bases from V and 5 bases from J, with 13 bases between. The CDR3 is 14 amino acids. Per germline, CDR1 SGHRS and CDR2 YFSETQ. Assay: immunoSEQ multiplex PCR; the TCRdb copy retains only in-frame clones and omits some. There are over a million clones in the sample; under 80% occur only once, and about 1.5% lies in the top ten. Comments on this clone: Antigen: not known.

Healthy adults negative for HIV, lacking recent acute infections or vaccinations, served as donors. This chain uses TRBV5-1 with TRBJ2-5; TRBD2 might be the D (6 bases). Sample: memory CD4+ T cells sorted from blood. Subset noted: CD45RA-negative fraction. The origin of this receptor is a man aged 18 to 29 in good health. The CDR3 DNA reads TGCGCCAGCAGCTTAGGCAAAGGAGGGGAGACCCAGTACTTC. Translated: CASSLGKGGETQYF.